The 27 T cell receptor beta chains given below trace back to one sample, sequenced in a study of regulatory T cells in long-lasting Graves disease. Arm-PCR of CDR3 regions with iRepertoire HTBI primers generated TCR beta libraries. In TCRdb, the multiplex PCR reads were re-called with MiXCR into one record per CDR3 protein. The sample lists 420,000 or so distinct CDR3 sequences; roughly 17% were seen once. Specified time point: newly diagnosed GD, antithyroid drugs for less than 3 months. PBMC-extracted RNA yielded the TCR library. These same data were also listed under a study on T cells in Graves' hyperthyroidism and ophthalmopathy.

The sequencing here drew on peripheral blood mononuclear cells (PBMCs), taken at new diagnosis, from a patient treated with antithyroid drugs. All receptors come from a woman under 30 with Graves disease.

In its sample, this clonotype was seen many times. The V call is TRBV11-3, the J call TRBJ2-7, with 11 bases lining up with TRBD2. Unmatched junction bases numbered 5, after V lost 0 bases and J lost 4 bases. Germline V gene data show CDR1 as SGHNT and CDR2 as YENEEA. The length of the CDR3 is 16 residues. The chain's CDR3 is CASSLELAGAMYEQYF. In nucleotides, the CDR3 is TGTGCCAGCAGCTTAGAACTAGCGGGAGCGATGTACGAGCAGTACTTC.

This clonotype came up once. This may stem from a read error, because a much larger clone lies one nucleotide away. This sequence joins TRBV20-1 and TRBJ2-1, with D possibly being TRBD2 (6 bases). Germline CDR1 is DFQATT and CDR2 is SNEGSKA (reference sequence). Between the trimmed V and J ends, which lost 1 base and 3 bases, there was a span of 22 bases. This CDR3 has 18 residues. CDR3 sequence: CSARARIPRGRNYNEQFF. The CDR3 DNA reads TGCAGTGCTAGAGCTCGCATCCCTAGAGGGAGGAACTACAATGAGCAGTTCTTC.

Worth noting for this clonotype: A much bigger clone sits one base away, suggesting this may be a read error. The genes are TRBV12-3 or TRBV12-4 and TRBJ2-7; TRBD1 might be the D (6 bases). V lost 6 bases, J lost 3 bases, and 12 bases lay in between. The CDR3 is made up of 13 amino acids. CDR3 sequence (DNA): TGTGCCAGCAGCGACAGGAAAGTCTACGAGCAGTACTTC. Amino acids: CASSDRKVYEQYF.

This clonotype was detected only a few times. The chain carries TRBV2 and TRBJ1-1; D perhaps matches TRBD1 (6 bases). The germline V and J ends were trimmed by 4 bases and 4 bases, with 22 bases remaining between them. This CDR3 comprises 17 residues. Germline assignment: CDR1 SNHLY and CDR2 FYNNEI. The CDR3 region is CASSGGGRGAGTTEAFF. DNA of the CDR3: TGTGCCAGCAGTGGGGGGGGGCGCGGGGCGGGAACCACTGAAGCTTTCTTT. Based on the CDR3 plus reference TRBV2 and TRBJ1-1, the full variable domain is EPEVTQTPSHQVTQMGQEVILRCVPISNHLYFYWYRQILGQKVEFLVSFYNNEISEKSEIFDDQFSVERPDGSNFTLKIRSTKLEDSAMYFCASSGGGRGAGTTEAFFGQGTRLTVV.

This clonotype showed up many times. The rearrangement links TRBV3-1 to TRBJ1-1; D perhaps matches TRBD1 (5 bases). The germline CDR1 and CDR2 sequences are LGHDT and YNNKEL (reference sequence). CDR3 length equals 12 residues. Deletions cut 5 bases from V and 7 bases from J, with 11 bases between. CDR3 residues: CASSEPGLEAFF. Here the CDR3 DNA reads TGTGCCAGCAGCGAACCGGGACTTGAAGCTTTCTTT.

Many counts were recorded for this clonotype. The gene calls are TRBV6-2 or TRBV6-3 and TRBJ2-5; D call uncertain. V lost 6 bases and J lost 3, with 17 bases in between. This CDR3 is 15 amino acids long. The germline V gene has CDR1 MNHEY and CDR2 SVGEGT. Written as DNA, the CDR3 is TGTGCCAGCAGGGCGGACGGCCTGGGGAAAGAGACCCAGTACTTC. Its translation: CASRADGLGKETQYF.

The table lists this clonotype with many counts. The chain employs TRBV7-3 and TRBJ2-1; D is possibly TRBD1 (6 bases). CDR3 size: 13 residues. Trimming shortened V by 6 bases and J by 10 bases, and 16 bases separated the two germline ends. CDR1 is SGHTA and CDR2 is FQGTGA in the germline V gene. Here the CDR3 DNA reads TGTGCCAGCAGTTCAGATATAGGGGGAGAGCAGTTCTTC. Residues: CASSSDIGGEQFF.

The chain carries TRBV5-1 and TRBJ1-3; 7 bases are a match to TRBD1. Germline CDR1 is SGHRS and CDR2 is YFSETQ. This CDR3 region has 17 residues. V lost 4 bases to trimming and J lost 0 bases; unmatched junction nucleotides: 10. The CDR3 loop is CASSPTTDRPSGNTIYF. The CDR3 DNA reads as TGCGCCAGCAGCCCGACTACGGACAGGCCCTCTGGAAACACCATATATTTT.

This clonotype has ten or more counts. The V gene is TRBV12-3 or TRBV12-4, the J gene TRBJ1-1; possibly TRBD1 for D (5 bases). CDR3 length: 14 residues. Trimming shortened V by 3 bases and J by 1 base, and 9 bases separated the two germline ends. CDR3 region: CASSFWDGNTEAFF. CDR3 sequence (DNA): TGTGCCAGCAGTTTTTGGGACGGGAACACTGAAGCTTTCTTT.

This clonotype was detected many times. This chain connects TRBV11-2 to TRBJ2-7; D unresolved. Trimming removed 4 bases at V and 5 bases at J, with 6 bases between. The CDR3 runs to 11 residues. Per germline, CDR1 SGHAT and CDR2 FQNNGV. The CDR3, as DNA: TGTGCCAGCAGCTCCCCCCACGAGCAGTACTTC. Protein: CASSSPHEQYF.

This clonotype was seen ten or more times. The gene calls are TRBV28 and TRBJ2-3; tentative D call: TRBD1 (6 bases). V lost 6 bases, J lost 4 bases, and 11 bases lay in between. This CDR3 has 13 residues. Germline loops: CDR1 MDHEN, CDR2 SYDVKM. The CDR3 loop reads CASSTGFPDTQYF. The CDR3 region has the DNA TGTGCCAGCAGCACAGGGTTTCCAGATACGCAGTATTTT.

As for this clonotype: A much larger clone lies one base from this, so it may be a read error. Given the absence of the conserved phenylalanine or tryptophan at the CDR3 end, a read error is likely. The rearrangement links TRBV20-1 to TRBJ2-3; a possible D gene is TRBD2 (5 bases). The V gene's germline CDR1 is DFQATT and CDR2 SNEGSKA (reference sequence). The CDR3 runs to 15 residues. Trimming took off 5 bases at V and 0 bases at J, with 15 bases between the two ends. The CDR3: CSAALLEASTDTQYS. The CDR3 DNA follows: TGCAGTGCTGCGTTACTAGAAGCTAGCACAGATACGCAGTATTCT.

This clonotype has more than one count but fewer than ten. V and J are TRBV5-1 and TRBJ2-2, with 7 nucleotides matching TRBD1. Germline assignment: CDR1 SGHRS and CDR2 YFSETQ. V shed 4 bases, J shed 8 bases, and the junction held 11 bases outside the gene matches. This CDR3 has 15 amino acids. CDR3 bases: TGCGCCAGCAGCGCAGGGACAGCCAAGGGAGGGGAGCTGTTTTTT. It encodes CASSAGTAKGGELFF.

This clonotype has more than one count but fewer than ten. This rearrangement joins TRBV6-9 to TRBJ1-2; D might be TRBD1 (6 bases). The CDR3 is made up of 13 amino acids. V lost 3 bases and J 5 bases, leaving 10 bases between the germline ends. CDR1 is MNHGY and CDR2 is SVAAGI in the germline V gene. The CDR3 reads CASSYTGTYGYTF. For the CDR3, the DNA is TGTGCCAGCAGTTACACAGGGACATATGGCTACACCTTC.

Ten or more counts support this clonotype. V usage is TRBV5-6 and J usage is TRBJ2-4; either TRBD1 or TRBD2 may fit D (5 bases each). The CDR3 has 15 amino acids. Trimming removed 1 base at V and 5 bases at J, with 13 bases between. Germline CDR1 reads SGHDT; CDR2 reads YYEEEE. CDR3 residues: CASSLWDRDQNIQYF. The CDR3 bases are TGTGCCAGCAGCTTGTGGGACCGAGACCAAAACATTCAGTACTTC.

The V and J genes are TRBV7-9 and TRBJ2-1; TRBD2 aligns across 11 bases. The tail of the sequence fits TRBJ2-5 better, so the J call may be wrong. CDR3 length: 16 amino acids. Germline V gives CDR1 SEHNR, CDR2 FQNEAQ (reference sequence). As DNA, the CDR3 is TGTGCCAGCAGCTTAGATGTAGCGGGAGGGCGCGAGACCCAGTACTTC. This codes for CASSLDVAGGRETQYF.

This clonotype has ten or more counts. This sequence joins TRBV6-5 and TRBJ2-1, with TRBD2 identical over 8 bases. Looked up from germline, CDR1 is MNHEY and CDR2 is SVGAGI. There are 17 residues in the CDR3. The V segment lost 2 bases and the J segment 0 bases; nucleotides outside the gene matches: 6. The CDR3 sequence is CASSYAMGLGSYNEQFF. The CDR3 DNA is TGTGCCAGCAGTTACGCTATGGGACTAGGCTCCTACAATGAGCAGTTCTTC.

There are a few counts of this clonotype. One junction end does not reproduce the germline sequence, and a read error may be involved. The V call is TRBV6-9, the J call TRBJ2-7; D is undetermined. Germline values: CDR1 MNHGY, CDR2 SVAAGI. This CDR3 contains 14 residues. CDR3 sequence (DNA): TGCGCCAGCACCCGGTCTTCCATGGGGTACGAGCAGTACTTC. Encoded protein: CASTRSSMGYEQYF.

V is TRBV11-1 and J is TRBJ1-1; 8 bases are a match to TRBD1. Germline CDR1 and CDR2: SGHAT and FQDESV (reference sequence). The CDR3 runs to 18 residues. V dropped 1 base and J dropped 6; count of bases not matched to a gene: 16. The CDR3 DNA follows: TGTGCCAGCAGCTTAGGAGTTGGGACAGGATTTTTTGATTCTGAAGCTTTCTTT. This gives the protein CASSLGVGTGFFDSEAFF. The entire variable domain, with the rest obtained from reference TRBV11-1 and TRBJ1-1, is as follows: EAEVAQSPRYKITEKSQAVAFWCDPISGHATLYWYRQILGQGPELLVQFQDESVVDDSQLPKDRFSAERLKGVDSTLKIQPAELGDSAMYLCASSLGVGTGFFDSEAFFGQGTRLTVV.

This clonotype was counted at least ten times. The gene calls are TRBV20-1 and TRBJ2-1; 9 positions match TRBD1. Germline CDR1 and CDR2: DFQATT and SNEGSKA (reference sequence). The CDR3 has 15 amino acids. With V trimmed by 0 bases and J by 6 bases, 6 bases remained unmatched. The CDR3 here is CSARDLGQGFNEQFF. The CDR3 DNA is TGCAGTGCTAGAGATTTGGGACAGGGTTTCAATGAGCAGTTCTTC.

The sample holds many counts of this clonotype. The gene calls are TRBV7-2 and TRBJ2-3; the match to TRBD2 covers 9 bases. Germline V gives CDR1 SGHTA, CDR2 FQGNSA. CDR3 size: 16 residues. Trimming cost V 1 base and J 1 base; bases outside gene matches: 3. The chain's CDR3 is CASSLGAGGGTDTQYF. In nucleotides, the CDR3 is TGTGCCAGCAGCTTAGGAGCGGGAGGTGGCACAGATACGCAGTATTTT.

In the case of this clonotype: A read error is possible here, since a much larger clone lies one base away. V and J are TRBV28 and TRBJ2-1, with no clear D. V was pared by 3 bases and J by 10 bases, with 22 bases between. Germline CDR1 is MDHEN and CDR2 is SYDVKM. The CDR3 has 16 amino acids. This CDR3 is CASSLFSGVRPYEQFF. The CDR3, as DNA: TGTGCCAGCAGTTTGTTCTCAGGAGTTCGACCCTACGAGCAGTTCTTC.

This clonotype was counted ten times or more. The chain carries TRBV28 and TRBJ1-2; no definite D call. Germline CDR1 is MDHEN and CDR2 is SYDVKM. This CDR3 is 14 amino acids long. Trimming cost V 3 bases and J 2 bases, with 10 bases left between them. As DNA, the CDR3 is TGTGCCAGCAGTTTTGGGGTCCGAAACTATGGCTACACCTTC. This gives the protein CASSFGVRNYGYTF.

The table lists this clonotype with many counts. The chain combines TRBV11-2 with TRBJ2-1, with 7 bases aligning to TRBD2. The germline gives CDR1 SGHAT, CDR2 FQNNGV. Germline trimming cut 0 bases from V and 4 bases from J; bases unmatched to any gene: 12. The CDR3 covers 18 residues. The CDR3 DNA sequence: TGTGCCAGCAGCTTAGATCATCCCCGGGACTATCTTTACAATGAGCAGTTCTTC. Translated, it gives CASSLDHPRDYLYNEQFF.

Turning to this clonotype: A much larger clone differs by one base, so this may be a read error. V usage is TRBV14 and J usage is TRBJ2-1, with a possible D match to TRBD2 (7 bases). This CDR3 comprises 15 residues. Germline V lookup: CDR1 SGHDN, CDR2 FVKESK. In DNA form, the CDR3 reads TGTGTCAGCAGCCATCCCAGCGGGACATACAATGAGCAGTTCTTC. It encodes CVSSHPSGTYNEQFF.

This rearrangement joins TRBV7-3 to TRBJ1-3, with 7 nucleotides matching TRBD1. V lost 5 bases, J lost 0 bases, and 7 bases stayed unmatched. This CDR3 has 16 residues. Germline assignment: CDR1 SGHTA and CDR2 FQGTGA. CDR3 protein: CASSVGQPSSGNTIYF. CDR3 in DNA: TGTGCCAGCAGCGTGGGACAGCCGAGCTCTGGAAACACCATATATTTT.

CDR3 DNA: TGTGCCAGCAGCCAAGGGTTACCCCCCTACGAGCAGTACTTC. Translated: CASSQGLPPYEQYF. The chain combines TRBV11-3 with TRBJ2-7; D remains unclear. The CDR3 is 14 residues long. The germline CDR1 and CDR2 sequences are SGHNT and YENEEA. V was trimmed by 5 bases and J by 2 bases, leaving 13 bases between them.